This T cell receptor (beta chain) originates from a study of T-cell memory formation after mild COVID-19. After 5'RACE with constant-segment primers, TCR alpha and TCR beta cDNA libraries carrying sample barcodes and UMIs were obtained. MiXCR, run by TCRdb on the 5' RACE reads, gives a single entry per CDR3 protein. The table records about 260,000 distinct CDR3 sequences, around 8% of them present only once. Whole-study findings and limits: The study found balanced CD4/CD8 in clones contracting day 15 to 85 and a CD4+ lean in later expanders.

As for this clonotype: Its antigen is undetermined.

Trimming took off 5 bases at V and 7 bases at J, with 14 bases between the two ends. Germline V lookup: CDR1 SGHTA, CDR2 FQGNSA. This CDR3 contains 14 residues. The V call is TRBV7-2, the J call TRBJ1-4; the D is unclear. This sequence originates from a man younger than 35 who had mild COVID-19 (a few samples of this study predate the infection). Cell type and time point are not known. Material: PBMCs or a T cell subset sorted from them (not recorded which). Here the CDR3 DNA reads TGTGCCAGCAGCCCCGAGAGGCCGGGTGAAAAACTGTTTTTT. Its translation is CASSPERPGEKLFF.